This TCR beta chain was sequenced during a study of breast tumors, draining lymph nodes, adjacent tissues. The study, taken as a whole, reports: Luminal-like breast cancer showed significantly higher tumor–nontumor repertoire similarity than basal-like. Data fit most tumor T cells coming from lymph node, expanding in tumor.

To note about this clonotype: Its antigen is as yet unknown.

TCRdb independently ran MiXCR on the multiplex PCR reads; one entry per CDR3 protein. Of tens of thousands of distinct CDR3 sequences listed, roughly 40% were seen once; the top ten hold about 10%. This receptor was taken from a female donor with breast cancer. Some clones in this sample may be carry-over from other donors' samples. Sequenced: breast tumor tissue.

The chain's CDR3 is CSARGGGELFF. The CDR3 DNA reads TGCAGTGCTAGAGGGGGCGGGGAGCTGTTTTTT. The genes are TRBV20-1 and TRBJ2-2; D is undetermined. CDR1 DFQATT and CDR2 SNEGSKA come from the germline V gene (reference sequence). The germline V and J ends were trimmed by 1 base and 7 bases, with 4 bases remaining between them. This CDR3 is 11 amino acids long.